This T cell receptor (beta chain) was sequenced during a study of T cell responses to AZD1222 COVID-19 vaccine. Study conclusions and caveats: Spike was spanned by vaccine-associated CD4 TCRs, with dominance at 160-218 and 743-854. Only after the peak T cell response were repertoires sampled. As reported, nearly half of all spike-specific TCRs target variant regions that are unmutated.

Here immunoSEQ multiplex PCR was the method, and the copy in TCRdb shows in-frame clones only, minus some. The data contain 85,000 or so clones, 70% to 90% of them seen just once; the ten biggest clones take up around 6%. V lost 6 bases and J 7 bases, leaving 10 bases between the germline ends. The CDR3 contains 11 residues. CDR1 and CDR2 (germline): SQVTM, ANQGSEA. Comments on this clone: Its antigen is still unknown.

The chain is built from TRBV29-1 and TRBJ2-1, with no clear D. This receptor was taken from an adult in good health. The source was peripheral blood, collected on day 0 of AZD1222 vaccination. CDR3: CSVRQRNEQFF. The CDR3 coding sequence is TGCAGCGTCCGTCAGAGGAATGAGCAGTTCTTC.